The 13 T cell receptor beta chains below all came from one sample that was sequenced in a study of CD8+ T cells in alopecia areata. Indicated treatment: oral pan-JAK inhibitor, 5-10 mg twice daily. RNA, once extracted, was reverse transcribed into cDNA for use as the sequencing template. Clones were sequenced by immunoSEQ multiplex PCR, and TCRdb holds only the in-frame ones, with some missing. The data show approximately 210,000 clones, over 55% seen once. Specimen: CD4+ T cells sorted from blood, collected at week 24, from a patient treated with tofacitinib. The receptors originated from a human donor with alopecia areata.

The chain joins TRBV25-1 to TRBJ2-2; D is ambiguous. The germline CDR1 and CDR2 sequences are MGHDK and SYGVNS. The CDR3 covers 14 residues. V shed 3 bases and J shed 0 bases, with 5 bases lying between them. In nucleotides, the CDR3 is TGTGCCAGCAGTGACCTAGCGAACACCGGGGAGCTGTTTTTT. Encoded protein: CASSDLANTGELFF.

V gene TRBV11-2 combines with J gene TRBJ1-1; D possibly corresponds to TRBD1 (6 bases). Germline lookup yields CDR1 SGHAT and CDR2 FQNNGV. Between the trimmed V and J ends, which lost 6 bases and 0 bases, there was a span of 11 bases. This CDR3 spans 14 amino acids. CDR3 coding DNA: TGTGCCAGCAGTTTCACAGGGATGAACACTGAAGCTTTCTTT. Its protein is CASSFTGMNTEAFF.

The chain recombines TRBV2 with TRBJ2-5, with 8 nucleotides matching TRBD1. CDR1 SNHLY and CDR2 FYNNEI come from the germline V gene. The V segment lost 3 bases and the J segment 2 bases; nucleotides outside the gene matches: 8. CDR3 size: 16 residues. This CDR3 reads CASSDRGRTTQETQYF. The CDR3 coding sequence is TGTGCCAGCAGTGACAGGGGGCGTACCACTCAAGAGACCCAGTACTTC.

The table lists this clone with a count of one. This chain links TRBV30 with TRBJ2-3; maybe TRBD2 (7 bases). This CDR3 is 16 amino acids long. Germline V gene data show CDR1 as GTSNPN and CDR2 as SVGIG (reference sequence). Trimming left V 3 bases short and J 4 bases short, with 20 bases between. The CDR3 DNA follows: TGTGCCTGGAGCCCCTGGGGGGGGGCTCGGGCAGATACGCAGTATTTT. Protein: CAWSPWGGARADTQYF.

The chain combines TRBV5-1 with TRBJ2-7; 7 bases are shared with TRBD2. The CDR3 loop spans 14 amino acids. The J segment lost 3 bases and the V segment lost 0 bases, leaving 3 bases of the junction unmatched. Germline loops: CDR1 SGHRS, CDR2 YFSETQ. In nucleotides, the CDR3 is TGCGCCAGCAGCTTGGGTCGCGGGGGCTACGAGCAGTACTTC. Protein product: CASSLGRGGYEQYF. The full variable domain, in which reference TRBV5-1 and TRBJ2-7 provide the parts outside the CDR3, is KAGVTQTPRYLIKTRGQQVTLSCSPISGHRSVSWYQQTPGQGLQFLFEYFSETQRNKGNFPGRFSGRQFSNSRSEMNVSTLELGDSALYLCASSLGRGGYEQYFGPGTRLTVT.

V is TRBV5-1 and J is TRBJ2-3, with a possible D match to TRBD1 (6 bases). The CDR3 consists of 14 residues. CDR1 is SGHRS, CDR2 YFSETQ, per germline. Trimming shortened V by 0 bases and J by 4 bases, and 9 bases separated the two germline ends. CDR3 in amino acids: CASSLDRVADTQYF. The CDR3 DNA sequence: TGCGCCAGCAGCTTGGACAGGGTCGCAGATACGCAGTATTTT.

This rearrangement joins TRBV4-3 to TRBJ1-1; D may be TRBD1 (5 bases). The V end lost 0 bases, the J end lost 0 bases, and 11 bases lay between the germline ends. From germline, CDR1 is LGHNA and CDR2 YSLEER. The length of the CDR3 is 16 residues. CDR3 in amino acids: CASSQEIAGVNTEAFF. CDR3 DNA: TGCGCCAGCAGCCAAGAGATTGCGGGGGTGAACACTGAAGCTTTCTTT.

This clone has only one observation. The V gene is TRBV6-5, the J gene TRBJ2-7; 7 bases are a match to TRBD2. The J segment lost 5 bases and the V segment lost 5 bases, leaving 6 bases of the junction unmatched. The CDR3 has 13 amino acids. Per germline, CDR1 MNHEY and CDR2 SVGAGI. CDR3 in amino acids: CASSLLGLNEQYF. In nucleotides, the CDR3 is TGTGCCAGCAGTCTACTGGGACTAAACGAGCAGTACTTC.

The rearrangement links TRBV5-6 to TRBJ1-2; D not certain. From germline, CDR1 is SGHDT and CDR2 YYEEEE. V lost 0 bases and J lost 7, with 10 bases in between. The CDR3 consists of 13 residues. CDR3 nucleotide sequence: TGTGCCAGCAGCTTGGCTAGGGAAGGTGGCTACACCTTC. Translating it yields CASSLAREGGYTF. The whole variable domain, filled in from reference TRBV5-6 and TRBJ1-2, reads DAGVTQSPTHLIKTRGQQVTLRCSPKSGHDTVSWYQQALGQGPQFIFQYYEEEERQRGNFPDRFSGHQFPNYSSELNVNALLLGDSALYLCASSLAREGGYTFGSGTRLTVV.

V and J are TRBV2 and TRBJ1-2; D call uncertain. This CDR3 is built from 12 residues. Trimming took off 7 bases at V and 2 bases at J, with 8 bases between the two ends. Looked up from germline, CDR1 is SNHLY and CDR2 is FYNNEI. CDR3 loop: CASKQTNYGYTF. CDR3 DNA: TGTGCCAGCAAACAGACCAACTATGGCTACACCTTC. Full variable domain (outside the CDR3, taken from reference TRBV2 and TRBJ1-2): EPEVTQTPSHQVTQMGQEVILRCVPISNHLYFYWYRQILGQKVEFLVSFYNNEISEKSEIFDDQFSVERPDGSNFTLKIRSTKLEDSAMYFCASKQTNYGYTFGSGTRLTVV.

The CDR3 nucleotides are TGTGCCATCAGTGAGTCTCGGACAGAAAATGAAAAACTGTTTTTT. This codes for CAISESRTENEKLFF. The rearrangement links TRBV10-3 to TRBJ1-4; the D gene is possibly TRBD1 (6 bases). This CDR3 has 15 amino acids. V lost 0 bases, J lost 5 bases, and 10 bases lay in between. Germline V gene data show CDR1 as ENHRY and CDR2 as SYGVKD.

This chain connects TRBV30 to TRBJ1-3; weak D call: TRBD1 (6 bases). The CDR3 is 18 amino acids. Deletions cut 2 bases from V and 5 bases from J, with 25 bases between. Germline CDR1 and CDR2: GTSNPN and SVGIG (reference sequence). CDR3 DNA: TGTGCCTGGAGTTCCCGGGGGCGTGATATTTCTCGGAGAAACACCATATATTTT. This gives the protein CAWSSRGRDISRRNTIYF.

The rearrangement uses TRBV29-1 and TRBJ2-1; D may match TRBD1 or TRBD2 (7 bases each). CDR1 and CDR2 (germline): SQVTM, ANQGSEA. Trimming stripped 6 bases from V and 10 bases from J, with 25 bases between. This CDR3 contains 15 residues. CDR3 in DNA: TGCAGCGTCCTCCGCCCAGGACAGGCGCGGGGGGAGCAGTTCTTC. This sequence encodes CSVLRPGQARGEQFF.